This T cell receptor beta chain is from a study of blood T cells in healthy people across ages. Regarding this clonotype: Its matching antigen is unknown.

Study-level findings and limits: Naive T cell percentage by flow cytometry tracked strongly with beta diversity. With age, beta diversity per million T cells declined roughly linearly, significantly by approximately 40.

A minimum of 7 million PBMCs was isolated per sample. The use of a sample-barcoded 5' primer and a J-beta primer mix characterized a second PCR of roughly 6 to 11 cycles. TCRdb fed the 5' RACE reads into MiXCR, producing one record per CDR3 protein. This table has about 1.5 million distinct CDR3 sequences, approximately 42% appearing once. V lost 1 base and J lost 10, with 8 bases in between. The germline gives CDR1 MNHEY, CDR2 SVGAGI. This CDR3 comprises 13 residues. The chain recombines TRBV6-5 with TRBJ1-6; D gene uncertain. Specimen: blood. This sequence was found in a young woman in good health. As DNA, the CDR3 is TGTGCCAGCAGTTACTTCCAGGCGTCACCCCTCCACTTT. This sequence encodes CASSYFQASPLHF.